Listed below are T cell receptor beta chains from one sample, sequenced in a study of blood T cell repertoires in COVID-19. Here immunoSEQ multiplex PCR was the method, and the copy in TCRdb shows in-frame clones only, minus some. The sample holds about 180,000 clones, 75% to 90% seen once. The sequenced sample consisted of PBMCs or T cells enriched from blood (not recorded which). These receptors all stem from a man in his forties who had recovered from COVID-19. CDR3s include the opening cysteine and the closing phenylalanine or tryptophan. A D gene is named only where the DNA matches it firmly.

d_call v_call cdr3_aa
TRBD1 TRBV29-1 CSVRPGQGSTEAFF
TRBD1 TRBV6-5 CASSSDRGRGPQHF
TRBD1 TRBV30 CAWSDGTGYEKLFF
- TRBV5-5 CASSYSDRISEAFF
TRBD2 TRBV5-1 CASRGLAGNNNEQFF
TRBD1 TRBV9 CASSGLGTGGTGELFF
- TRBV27 CASSRTGWNTEAFF
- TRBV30 CAWSILQGLFGNEKLFF
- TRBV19 CASSSVLADTQYF
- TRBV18 CASSPPAGFYNEQFF
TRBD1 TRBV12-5 CASGFFGQAFATNEKLFF
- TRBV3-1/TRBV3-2 CASSHAPAGHNEKLFF
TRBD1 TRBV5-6 CASSLARDRVVYEQYF
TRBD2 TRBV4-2 CASSHEGFSGRNAEQYF
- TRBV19 CASREGQLVRTEAFF
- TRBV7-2 CASSLGLAGGYTF
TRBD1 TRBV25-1 CASSAGTANQPQHF
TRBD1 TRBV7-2 CASSPGQGKGNTIYF
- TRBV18 CASSPESGVGNTIYF
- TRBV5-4 CASSRRGENYGYTF
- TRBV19 CASSIRPGGYDEQYF
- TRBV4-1 CASSQAGTSLYNEQFF
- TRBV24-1 CATSDPLIGTQYF
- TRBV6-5 CASIEEGWTGELFF
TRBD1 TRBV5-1 CASSLGDRTYEQYF
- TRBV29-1 CSVEPSSSSTDTQYF
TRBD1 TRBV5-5 CASSLQGAVYGYTF
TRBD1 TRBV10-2 CASRTGGPNNEQFF